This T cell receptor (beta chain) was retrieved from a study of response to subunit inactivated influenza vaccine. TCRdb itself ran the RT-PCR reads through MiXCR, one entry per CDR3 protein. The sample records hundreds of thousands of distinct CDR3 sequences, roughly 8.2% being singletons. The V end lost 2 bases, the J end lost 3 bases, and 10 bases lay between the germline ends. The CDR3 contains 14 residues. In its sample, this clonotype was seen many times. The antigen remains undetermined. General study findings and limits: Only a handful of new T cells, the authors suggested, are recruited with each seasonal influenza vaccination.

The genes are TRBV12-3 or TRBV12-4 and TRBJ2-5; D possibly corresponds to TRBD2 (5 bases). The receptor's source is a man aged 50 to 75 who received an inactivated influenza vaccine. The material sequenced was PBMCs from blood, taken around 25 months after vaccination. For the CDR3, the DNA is TGTGCCAGCAGTTTAACTCCCGGGAAAGAGACCCAGTACTTC. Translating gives CASSLTPGKETQYF.